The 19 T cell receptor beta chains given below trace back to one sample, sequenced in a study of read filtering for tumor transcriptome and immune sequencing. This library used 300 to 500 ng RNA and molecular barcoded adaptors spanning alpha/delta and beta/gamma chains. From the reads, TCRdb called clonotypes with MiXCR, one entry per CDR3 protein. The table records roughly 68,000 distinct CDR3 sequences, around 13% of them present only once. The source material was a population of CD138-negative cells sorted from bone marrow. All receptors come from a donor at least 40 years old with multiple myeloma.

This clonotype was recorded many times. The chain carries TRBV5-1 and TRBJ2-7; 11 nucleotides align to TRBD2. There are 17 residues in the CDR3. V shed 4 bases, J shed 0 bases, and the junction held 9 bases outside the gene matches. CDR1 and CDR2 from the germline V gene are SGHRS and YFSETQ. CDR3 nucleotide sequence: TGCGCCAGCAGCGGAGAAGGGACTAGCGGTAGCTCCTACGAGCAGTACTTC. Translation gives CASSGEGTSGSSYEQYF.

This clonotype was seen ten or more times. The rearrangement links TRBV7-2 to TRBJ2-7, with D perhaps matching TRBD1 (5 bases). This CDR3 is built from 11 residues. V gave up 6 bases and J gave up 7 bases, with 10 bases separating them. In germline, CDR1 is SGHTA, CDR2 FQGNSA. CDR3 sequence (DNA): TGTGCCAGCAGGTCTGGGGCGGAGCAGTACTTC. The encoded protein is CASRSGAEQYF.

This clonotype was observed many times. The CDR3 spells CASSQVGTSGTNEQFF. The DNA for the CDR3 is TGTGCCAGCAGCCAAGTTGGGACTAGCGGGACCAATGAGCAGTTCTTC. This rearrangement joins TRBV3-1 to TRBJ2-1, with TRBD2 matching 13 bases. This CDR3 is 16 amino acids long. Germline V lookup: CDR1 LGHDT, CDR2 YNNKEL (reference sequence). V was clipped by 1 base and J by 6 bases; unmatched bases: 3.

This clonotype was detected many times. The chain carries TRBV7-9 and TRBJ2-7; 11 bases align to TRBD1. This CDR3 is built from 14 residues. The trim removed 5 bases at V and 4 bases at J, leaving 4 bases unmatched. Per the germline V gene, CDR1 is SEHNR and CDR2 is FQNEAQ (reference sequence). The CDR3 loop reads CASSNRDRGYEQYF. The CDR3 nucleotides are TGTGCCAGCAGCAACCGGGACAGGGGGTACGAGCAGTACTTC.

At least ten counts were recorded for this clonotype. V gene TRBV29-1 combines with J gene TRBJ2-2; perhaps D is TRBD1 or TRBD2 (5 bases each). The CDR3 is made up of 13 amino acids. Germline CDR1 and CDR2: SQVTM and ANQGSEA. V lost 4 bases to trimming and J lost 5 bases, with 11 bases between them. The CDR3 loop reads CSVVREITGELFF. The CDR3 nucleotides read TGCAGCGTTGTCAGGGAGATTACCGGGGAGCTGTTTTTT.

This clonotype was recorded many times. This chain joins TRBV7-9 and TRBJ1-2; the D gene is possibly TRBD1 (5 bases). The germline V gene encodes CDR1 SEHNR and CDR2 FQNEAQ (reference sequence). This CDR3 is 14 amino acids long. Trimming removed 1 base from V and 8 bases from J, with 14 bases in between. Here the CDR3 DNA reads TGTGCCAGCAGCTTAGTGGGGCCCAGGAACGGCTACACCTTC. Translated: CASSLVGPRNGYTF.

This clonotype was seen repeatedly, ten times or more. In DNA form, the CDR3 reads TGCAGTGCTACTTCCGGGACAGGGGGCAATCAGCCCCAGCATTTT. This gives the protein CSATSGTGGNQPQHF. The rearrangement joins TRBV20-1 to TRBJ1-5; 10 bases match TRBD1. The V segment lost 4 bases and the J segment 2 bases; nucleotides outside the gene matches: 5. CDR3 length: 15 amino acids. Germline-derived CDR1 and CDR2 are DFQATT and SNEGSKA (reference sequence).

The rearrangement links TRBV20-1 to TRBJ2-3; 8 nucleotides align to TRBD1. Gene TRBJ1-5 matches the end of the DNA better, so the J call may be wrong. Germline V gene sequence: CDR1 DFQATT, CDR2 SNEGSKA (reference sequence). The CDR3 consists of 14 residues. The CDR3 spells CSARYRGITDTQHF. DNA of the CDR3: TGCAGTGCTAGGTACAGGGGGATTACAGATACGCAGCATTTT.

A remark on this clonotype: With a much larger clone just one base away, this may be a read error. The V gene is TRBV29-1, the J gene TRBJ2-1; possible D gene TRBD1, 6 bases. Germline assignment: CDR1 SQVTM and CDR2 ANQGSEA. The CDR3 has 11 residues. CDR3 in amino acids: CSVVRDNERFF. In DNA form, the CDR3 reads TGCAGCGTTGTGAGGGACAATGAGCGGTTCTTC.

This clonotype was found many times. The chain's CDR3 is CASSPRAGSSYNEQFF. The DNA for the CDR3 is TGTGCCAGCAGCCCCCGAGCGGGGAGCTCCTACAATGAGCAGTTCTTC. The genes are TRBV7-3 and TRBJ2-1; 7 bases fit TRBD2. The germline CDR1 and CDR2 sequences are SGHTA and FQGTGA. The CDR3 has 16 residues. V was pared by 5 bases and J by 0 bases, with 7 bases of the junction left unmatched. Complete variable domain (other parts from reference TRBV7-3 and TRBJ2-1): GAGVSQTPSNKVTEKGKYVELRCDPISGHTALYWYRQSLGQGPEFLIYFQGTGAADDSGLPNDRFFAVRPEGSVSTLKIQRTERGDSAVYLCASSPRAGSSYNEQFFGPGTRLTVL.

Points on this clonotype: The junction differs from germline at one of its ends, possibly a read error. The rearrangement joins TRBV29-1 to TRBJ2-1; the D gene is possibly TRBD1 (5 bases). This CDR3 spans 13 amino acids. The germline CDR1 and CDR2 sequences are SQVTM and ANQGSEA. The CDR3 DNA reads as TGCAGCGTTGAAGGGGGCTCCTACAGTGAGCAGTTCTTC. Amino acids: CSVEGGSYSEQFF.

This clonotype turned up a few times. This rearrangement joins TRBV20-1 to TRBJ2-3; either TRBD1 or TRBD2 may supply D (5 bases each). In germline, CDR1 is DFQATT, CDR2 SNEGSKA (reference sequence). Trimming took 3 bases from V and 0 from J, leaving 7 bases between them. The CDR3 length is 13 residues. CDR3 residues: CSARGVSTDTQYF. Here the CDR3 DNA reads TGCAGTGCTAGGGGGGTTAGCACAGATACGCAGTATTTT.

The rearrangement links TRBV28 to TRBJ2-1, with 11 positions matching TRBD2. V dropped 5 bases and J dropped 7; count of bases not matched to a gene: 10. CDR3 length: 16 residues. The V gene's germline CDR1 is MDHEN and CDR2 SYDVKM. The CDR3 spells CASSTRLAGIGNEQFF. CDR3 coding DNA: TGTGCCAGCAGTACCAGACTAGCGGGAATTGGGAATGAGCAGTTCTTC.

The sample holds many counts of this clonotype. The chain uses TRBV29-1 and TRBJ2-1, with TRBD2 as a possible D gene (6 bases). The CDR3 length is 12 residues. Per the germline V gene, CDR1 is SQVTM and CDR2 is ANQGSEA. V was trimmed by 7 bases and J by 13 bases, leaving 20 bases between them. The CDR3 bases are TGCAGCGCCTCCGGGACTCTTAACGCTCAGTTCTTC. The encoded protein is CSASGTLNAQFF.

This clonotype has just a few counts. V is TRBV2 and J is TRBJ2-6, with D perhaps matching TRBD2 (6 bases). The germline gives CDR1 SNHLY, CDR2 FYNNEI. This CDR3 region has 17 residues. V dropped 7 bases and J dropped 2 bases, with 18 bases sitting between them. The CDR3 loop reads CASMLEGILAGANVLTF. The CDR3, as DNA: TGTGCCAGCATGTTGGAGGGGATACTCGCTGGGGCCAACGTCCTGACTTTC.

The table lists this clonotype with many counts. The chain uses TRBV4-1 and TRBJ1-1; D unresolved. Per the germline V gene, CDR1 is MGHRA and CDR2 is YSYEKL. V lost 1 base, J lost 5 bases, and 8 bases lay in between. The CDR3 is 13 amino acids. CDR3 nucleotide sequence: TGCGCCAGCAGCCAAGGGGCGAGGACTGAAGCTTTCTTT. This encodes CASSQGARTEAFF.

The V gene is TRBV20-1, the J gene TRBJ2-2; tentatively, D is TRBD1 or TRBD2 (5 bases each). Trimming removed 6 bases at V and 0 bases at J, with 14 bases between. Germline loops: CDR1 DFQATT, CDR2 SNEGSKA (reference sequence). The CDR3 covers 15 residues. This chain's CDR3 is CSARPGTANTGELFF. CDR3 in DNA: TGCAGTGCCAGACCCGGGACGGCGAACACCGGGGAGCTGTTTTTT.

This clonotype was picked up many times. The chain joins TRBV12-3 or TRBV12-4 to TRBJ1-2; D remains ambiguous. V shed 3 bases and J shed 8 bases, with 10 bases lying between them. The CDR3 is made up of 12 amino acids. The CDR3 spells CASSFLGFGYTF. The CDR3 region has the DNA TGTGCCAGCAGTTTCTTGGGCTTCGGCTACACCTTC.

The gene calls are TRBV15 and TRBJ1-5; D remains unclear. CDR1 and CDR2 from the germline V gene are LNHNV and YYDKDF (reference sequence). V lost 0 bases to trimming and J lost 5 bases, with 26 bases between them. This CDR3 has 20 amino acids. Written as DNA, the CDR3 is TGTGCCACCAGCAGAGATGTAAGGCGGAATGGGCTTACCAGTTATCAGCCCCAGCATTTT. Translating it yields CATSRDVRRNGLTSYQPQHF.